The clone carrying this T cell receptor (beta chain) was counted at least ten times. Its antigen is not known. The CDR3 regions of TCR beta were amplified from RNA transcripts. Carried out on the TCR CDR3, a first-round RT-PCR used the HTBI primer set. TCRdb independently ran MiXCR on the multiplex PCR reads; one entry per CDR3 protein. The sample gives about 640,000 distinct CDR3 sequences, roughly 15% of which show up once; around 12% is in the top ten. Each 10 ml fresh peripheral blood draw supplied the PBMCs. These data come from a study of T cells in Graves' hyperthyroidism and ophthalmopathy. In the study overall: Prior to any treatment, at the point of initial diagnosis, peripheral blood was collected. Overall study findings and caveats: Blood also showed most of the thyroid clonotypes that were expanded above 0.001.

The CDR3 sequence is 16 residues long. Germline trimming cut 0 bases from V and 2 bases from J; bases unmatched to any gene: 4. Germline V gene data show CDR1 as DFQATT and CDR2 as SNEGSKA (reference sequence). The sample consisted of blood. This clonotype was obtained from a woman aged 45-65 years with Graves' ophthalmopathy. This chain uses TRBV20-1 with TRBJ2-2; 9 nucleotides align to TRBD2. The CDR3 DNA reads as TGCAGTGCTAGAGATTTGCTAGCGGGAAACACCGGGGAGCTGTTTTTT. This encodes CSARDLLAGNTGELFF.